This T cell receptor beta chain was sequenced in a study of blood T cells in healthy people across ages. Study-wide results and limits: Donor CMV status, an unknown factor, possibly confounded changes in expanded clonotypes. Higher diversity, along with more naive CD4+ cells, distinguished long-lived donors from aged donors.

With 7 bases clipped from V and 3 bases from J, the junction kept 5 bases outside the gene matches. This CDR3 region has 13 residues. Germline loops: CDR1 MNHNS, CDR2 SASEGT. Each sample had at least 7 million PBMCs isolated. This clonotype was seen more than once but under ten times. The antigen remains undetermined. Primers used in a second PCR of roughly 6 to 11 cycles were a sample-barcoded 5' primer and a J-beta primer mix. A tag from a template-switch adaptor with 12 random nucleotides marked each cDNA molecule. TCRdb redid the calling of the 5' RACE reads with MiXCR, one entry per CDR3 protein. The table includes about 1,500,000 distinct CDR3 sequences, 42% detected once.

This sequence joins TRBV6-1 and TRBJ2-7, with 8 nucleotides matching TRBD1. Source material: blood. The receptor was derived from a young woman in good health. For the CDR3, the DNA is TGTGCCAGCATCATGGACAGGGACTACGAGCAGTACTTC. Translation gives CASIMDRDYEQYF.